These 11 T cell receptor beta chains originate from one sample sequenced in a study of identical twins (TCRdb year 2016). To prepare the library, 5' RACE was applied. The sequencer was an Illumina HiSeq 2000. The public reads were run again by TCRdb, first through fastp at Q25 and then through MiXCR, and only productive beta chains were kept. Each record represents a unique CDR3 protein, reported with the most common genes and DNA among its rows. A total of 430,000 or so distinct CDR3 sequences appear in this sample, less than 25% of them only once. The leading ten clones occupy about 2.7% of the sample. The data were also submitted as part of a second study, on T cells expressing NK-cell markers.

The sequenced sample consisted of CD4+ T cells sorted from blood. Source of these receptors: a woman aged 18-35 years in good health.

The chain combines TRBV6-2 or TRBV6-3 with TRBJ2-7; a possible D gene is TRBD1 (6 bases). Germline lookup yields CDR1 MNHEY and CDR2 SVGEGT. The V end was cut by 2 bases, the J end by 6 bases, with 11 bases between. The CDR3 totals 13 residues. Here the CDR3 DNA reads TGTGCCAGCAGTTACCAGGGGCGCGGCGAGCAGTACTTC. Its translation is CASSYQGRGEQYF.

This chain's CDR3 is CASSPPGAKQFF. The CDR3 region has the DNA TGTGCCAGCAGCCCCCCCGGGGCCAAGCAGTTCTTC. The chain combines TRBV7-9 with TRBJ2-1; D tentatively fits TRBD1 or TRBD2 (5 bases each). The ends were cut back, 5 bases at V and 11 bases at J, with 13 bases in the middle. CDR3 length: 12 residues. Germline V gives CDR1 SEHNR, CDR2 FQNEAQ (reference sequence).

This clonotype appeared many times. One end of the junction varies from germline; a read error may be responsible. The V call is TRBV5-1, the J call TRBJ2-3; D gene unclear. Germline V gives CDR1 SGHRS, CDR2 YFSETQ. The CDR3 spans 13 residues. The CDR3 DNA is TGTGCCAGCAGCTTAGCCGGCACAGATACGCAGTATTTT. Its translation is CASSLAGTDTQYF.

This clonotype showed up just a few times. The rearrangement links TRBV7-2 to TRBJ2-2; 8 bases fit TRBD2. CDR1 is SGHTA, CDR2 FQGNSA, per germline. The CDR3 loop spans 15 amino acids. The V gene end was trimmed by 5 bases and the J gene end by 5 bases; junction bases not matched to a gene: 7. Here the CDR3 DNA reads TGTGCCAGCAGCCGGAGGACTAGCTATACCGGGGAGCTGTTTTTT. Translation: CASSRRTSYTGELFF.

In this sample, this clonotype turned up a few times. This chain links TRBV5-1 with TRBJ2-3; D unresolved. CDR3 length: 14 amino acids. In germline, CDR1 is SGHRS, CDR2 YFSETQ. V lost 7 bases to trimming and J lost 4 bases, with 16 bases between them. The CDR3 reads CASLISRAADTQYF. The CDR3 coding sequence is TGCGCCAGCCTAATTAGCCGAGCCGCAGATACGCAGTATTTT.

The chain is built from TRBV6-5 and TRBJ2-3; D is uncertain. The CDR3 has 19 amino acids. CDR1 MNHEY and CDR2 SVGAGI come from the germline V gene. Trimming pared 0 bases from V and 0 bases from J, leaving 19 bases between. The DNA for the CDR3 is TGTGCCAGCAGTTACTCGTTTTTGTCTTCGCGGCCGAGCACAGATACGCAGTATTTT. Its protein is CASSYSFLSSRPSTDTQYF.

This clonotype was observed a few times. CDR3 DNA: TGTGCCAGCAGTCGAGCAAGTAGCGGGGGGGCCCTATATGAGACCCAGTACTTC. Protein sequence: CASSRASSGGALYETQYF. This chain uses TRBV27 with TRBJ2-5; 11 positions match TRBD2. The CDR3 is 18 residues long. After removal of 5 bases from V and 5 bases from J, the junction contained 16 bases not matched to a gene. Germline CDR1 reads MNHEY; CDR2 reads SMNVEV (reference sequence).

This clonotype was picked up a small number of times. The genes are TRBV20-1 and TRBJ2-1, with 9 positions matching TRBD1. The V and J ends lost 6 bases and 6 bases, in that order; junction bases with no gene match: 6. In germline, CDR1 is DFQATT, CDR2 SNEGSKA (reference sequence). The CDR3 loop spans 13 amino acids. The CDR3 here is CSAFRGQGNEQFF. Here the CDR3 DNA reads TGCAGTGCCTTCAGGGGACAGGGCAATGAGCAGTTCTTC.

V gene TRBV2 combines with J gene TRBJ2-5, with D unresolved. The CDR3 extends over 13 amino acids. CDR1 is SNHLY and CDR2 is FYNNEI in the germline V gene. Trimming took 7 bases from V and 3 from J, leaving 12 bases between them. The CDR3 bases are TGTGCCAGCATATTAGTGGGAAAAGAGACCCAGTACTTC. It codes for CASILVGKETQYF. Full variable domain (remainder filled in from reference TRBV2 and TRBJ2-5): EPEVTQTPSHQVTQMGQEVILRCVPISNHLYFYWYRQILGQKVEFLVSFYNNEISEKSEIFDDQFSVERPDGSNFTLKIRSTKLEDSAMYFCASILVGKETQYFGPGTRLLVL.

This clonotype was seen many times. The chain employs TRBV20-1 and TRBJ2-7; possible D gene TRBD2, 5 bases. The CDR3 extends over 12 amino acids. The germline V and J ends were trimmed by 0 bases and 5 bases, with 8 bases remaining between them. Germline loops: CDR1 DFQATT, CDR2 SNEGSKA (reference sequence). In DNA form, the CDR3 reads TGCAGTGCTAGAGATAGCGTAAACGAGCAGTACTTC. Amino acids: CSARDSVNEQYF.

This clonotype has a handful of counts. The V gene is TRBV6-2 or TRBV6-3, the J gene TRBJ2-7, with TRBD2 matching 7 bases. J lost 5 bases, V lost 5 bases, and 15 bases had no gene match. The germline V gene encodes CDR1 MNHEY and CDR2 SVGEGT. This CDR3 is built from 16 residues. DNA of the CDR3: TGTGCCAGCAGTGGAACGTCTAGCGGAAAAGTGAACGAGCAGTACTTC. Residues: CASSGTSSGKVNEQYF.